Listed below are T cell receptor beta chains from one sample, sequenced in a study of early T cells in non-severe SARS-CoV-2 infection. Each CDR3 protein gets one entry after TCRdb re-called the 5' RACE reads with MiXCR. The profile covers some 59,000 distinct CDR3 sequences, with around 8.5% appearing a single time and under 25% taken by the ten largest. The sequencing input was whole blood. The receptors were gathered from an adult who was a healthcare worker with PCR-confirmed SARS-CoV-2 infection or an uninfected control (not recorded which). The CDR3 runs from the conserved cysteine through the conserved F or W. A D gene is named only where the DNA matches it firmly. Clone sizes are given selectively: once, few, many, or a class where the clone is expanded.

clone_size j_call d_call v_call cdr3_aa cdr3_nt
many TRBJ2-1 TRBD2 TRBV7-8 CASGGEVENEQFF TGTGCCAGTGGGGGGGAGGTAGAAAATGAGCAGTTCTTC
. TRBJ1-5 TRBD1 TRBV6-1 CASSGQGGRFNQPQHF TGTGCCAGTTCCGGACAGGGGGGGAGGTTCAATCAGCCCCAGCATTTT
few TRBJ2-3 . TRBV6-2/TRBV6-3 CASSSAAVRAQYF TGTGCCAGCAGTTCCGCGGCAGTAAGGGCGCAGTATTTT
. TRBJ2-1 TRBD1 TRBV12-3/TRBV12-4 CASSLYPGGNEQFF TGTGCCAGCAGTTTATATCCAGGGGGCAATGAGCAGTTCTTC
few TRBJ1-5 . TRBV12-3/TRBV12-4 CASSFADSNQPQHF TGTGCCAGCAGTTTCGCGGACAGCAATCAGCCCCAGCATTTT
. TRBJ2-3 TRBD2 TRBV5-1 CASSVPSGADTQYF TGCGCCAGCAGCGTGCCTAGCGGGGCAGATACGCAGTATTTT
few TRBJ2-1 TRBD2 TRBV6-6 CASSLSSGGVNNEQFF TGTGCCAGCAGCTTGTCTAGCGGGGGGGTCAACAATGAGCAGTTCTTC
few TRBJ1-1 . TRBV30 CAWGTANTEAFF TGTGCCTGGGGGACGGCGAACACTGAAGCTTTCTTT
many TRBJ2-5 . TRBV4-1 CASSQVPLETQYF TGCGCCAGCAGCCAAGTGCCGTTAGAGACCCAGTACTTC
few TRBJ2-3 . TRBV7-9 CASSLTGGRDTQYF TGTGCCAGCAGCTTGACAGGTGGGAGAGATACGCAGTATTTT
few TRBJ1-5 TRBD1 TRBV27 CASSSDRYLGQPQHF TGTGCCAGCAGTTCGGACAGGTACTTAGGTCAGCCCCAGCATTTT
many TRBJ2-4 . TRBV5-4 CASSLGGQNIQYF TGTGCCAGCAGCCTTGGTGGTCAAAACATTCAGTACTTC
many TRBJ1-5 TRBD1 TRBV3-1 CASSLTGGRQPQHF TGTGCCAGCAGCCTTACAGGGGGAAGGCAGCCCCAGCATTTT
few TRBJ1-3 . TRBV12-3/TRBV12-4 CASGRDSGNTIYF TGTGCCAGCGGGCGAGACTCTGGAAACACCATATATTTT
many TRBJ1-6 . TRBV4-2 CASSQAANSPLHF TGTGCCAGCAGCCAAGCGGCTAATTCACCCCTCCACTTT
. TRBJ2-7 TRBD1 TRBV7-2 CASSATGGGYEQYF TGTGCCAGCAGCGCGACAGGGGGTGGCTACGAGCAGTACTTC
many TRBJ2-1 TRBD2 TRBV18 CASSTLAGSYNEQFF TGTGCCAGCTCAACGTTAGCGGGGTCCTACAATGAGCAGTTCTTC
. TRBJ2-1 . TRBV12-3/TRBV12-4 CASSFAALQFF TGTGCCAGCAGTTTTGCAGCCCTTCAGTTCTTC
many TRBJ1-1 . TRBV12-3/TRBV12-4 CASSKGMNTEAFF TGTGCCAGCAGCAAGGGGATGAACACTGAAGCTTTCTTT
few TRBJ2-5 . TRBV2 CASSDVRGAGETQYF TGTGCCAGCAGTGACGTCCGGGGGGCCGGTGAGACCCAGTACTTC
few TRBJ2-3 . TRBV29-1 CSVETDTQYF TGCAGCGTTGAAACAGATACGCAGTATTTT
many TRBJ2-5 TRBD1 TRBV10-2 CASSESRQGLETQYF TGCGCCAGCAGTGAGTCTAGACAGGGTCTAGAGACCCAGTACTTC
few TRBJ1-1 TRBD1 TRBV30 CAWKDRGNTEAFF TGTGCCTGGAAGGACAGGGGGAACACTGAAGCTTTCTTT
many TRBJ1-1 TRBD1 TRBV4-1 CASGGTGLDTEAFF TGCGCCAGCGGTGGGACAGGGCTAGACACTGAAGCTTTCTTT
. TRBJ1-4 . TRBV18 CASSPPGPTNEKLFF TGTGCCAGCTCACCGCCGGGTCCAACTAATGAAAAACTGTTTTTT
. TRBJ2-3 TRBD2 TRBV7-6 CASSPTSGGSTDTQYF TGTGCCAGCAGCCCGACTAGCGGGGGGAGCACAGATACGCAGTATTTT
many TRBJ2-7 TRBD1 TRBV18 CASSHGTNRGEQYF TGTGCCAGCTCTCATGGGACCAACAGGGGGGAGCAGTACTTC
. TRBJ2-3 . TRBV29-1 CSVDRVNTDTQYF TGCAGCGTTGATAGGGTTAACACAGATACGCAGTATTTT
many TRBJ2-7 . TRBV4-1 CASSQEDPRGGEQYF TGCGCCAGCAGCCAAGAGGATCCTAGGGGTGGCGAGCAGTACTTC
many TRBJ2-1 TRBD2 TRBV5-3 CARSPQTSGGYSDEQFF TGTGCCAGAAGCCCTCAGACTAGCGGGGGATACAGCGATGAGCAGTTCTTC
few TRBJ1-5 TRBD1 TRBV20-1 CSARSGTGNQPQHF TGCAGTGCTAGATCGGGGACAGGGAATCAGCCCCAGCATTTT
. TRBJ2-3 . TRBV11-2 CASLGPNTDTQYF TGTGCCAGCTTGGGACCAAACACAGATACGCAGTATTTT
. TRBJ2-1 . TRBV12-3/TRBV12-4 CASSSPNSFGEQFF TGTGCCAGCAGTTCTCCGAATTCTTTTGGTGAGCAGTTCTTC
. TRBJ2-1 TRBD1 TRBV2 CASRDSPIESSYNEQFF TGTGCCAGCCGGGACAGCCCGATCGAAAGCTCCTACAATGAGCAGTTCTTC
few TRBJ2-7 . TRBV30 CAWTREGREQYF TGTGCCTGGACAAGAGAGGGAAGGGAGCAGTACTTC